This T cell receptor beta chain was identified in a study of graft-versus-host responses after intestinal transplantation. The overall study: The transplants performed in recipients were multivisceral, liver-intestinal, or isolated intestinal. Induction with anti-thymocyte globulin, then tacrolimus and steroids for around three years, was given to all recipients.

TCRdb's table, derived via immunoSEQ multiplex PCR, lists solely in-frame clones and lacks some. The sample records 35,000 to 45,000 clones, nearly 95% being singletons. Study-wide points: Allografts of one patient group, those with graft-donor T cell macrochimerism, had high graft-versus-host to host-versus-graft clonal ratios. HvG clone declines early post-transplant were associated with peak circulating GvH levels.

A word on this clone: Its antigen is not identified.

The clonotype comes from a human donor who was the organ donor for an intestinal transplant. The specimen was unstimulated CD8+ T cells sorted from spleen or lymph node cells, collected before transplant.

Here the CDR3 DNA reads TGTGCCAGCAGGCGGACAGGGGGGCAAGAGACCCAGTACTTC. Residues: CASRRTGGQETQYF. The rearrangement joins TRBV7-9 to TRBJ2-5; 10 bases are a match to TRBD1. Germline CDR1 and CDR2: SEHNR and FQNEAQ (reference sequence). This CDR3 is built from 14 residues. Trimming at V came to 6 bases and at J to 2 bases, leaving 3 bases not matched to a gene.